The text below deals with one T cell receptor beta chain. Original methodology: Reference gene primer amplification gave estimated nucleated cell counts. Produced via immunoSEQ multiplex PCR; TCRdb's table is partial and in-frame only. D and trimming were read from the DNA, whereas the V and J calls and clone size are those reported in that table. The data show around 70,000 clones, about 91% seen once. These data originate in a study of blood T cell repertoires in COVID-19. Study details: Acute-phase and convalescent COVID-19 samples originated in the United States, Italy and Spain. T cells, B-cell-depleted T cells, or PBMCs supplied cDNA or gDNA.

The CDR3 sequence is 15 residues long. Germline V gene sequence: CDR1 SGHDT, CDR2 YYEEEE. V lost 1 base to trimming and J lost 12 bases; unmatched junction nucleotides: 9. The chain recombines TRBV5-6 with TRBJ1-4, with 10 positions matching TRBD1. This sequence originates from a woman over 75 with active or convalescent COVID-19. The material sequenced was peripheral blood. In DNA, the CDR3 is TGTGCCAGCAGCTTGCGGCGACAGGGGGCGACGCAACTGTTTTTT. Translation gives CASSLRRQGATQLFF.